The 21 T cell receptor beta chains presented below share a single source sample, sequenced in a study of technical replicates of blood from a handful of donors. Only in-frame clones appear in the TCRdb table, and some are missing; sequencing was by immunoSEQ multiplex PCR. The sample lists around 50,000 clones; 95% to 96% were seen once. Sequencing input: T cells isolated from PBMCs. All receptors come from a human donor in good health.

The gene calls are TRBV7-9 and TRBJ2-7; 8 bases line up with TRBD2. Trimming removed 4 bases from V and 0 bases from J; junction bases left unmatched: 11. The CDR3 loop spans 17 amino acids. Per the germline V gene, CDR1 is SEHNR and CDR2 is FQNEAQ (reference sequence). The CDR3, as DNA: TGTGCCAGCAGCTCCCTCCGAGGACTAGCCGACTCCTACGAGCAGTACTTC. Protein product: CASSSLRGLADSYEQYF.

The chain couples TRBV7-2 to TRBJ1-1; possible D gene TRBD1, 6 bases. With 4 bases removed from V and 0 bases from J, the gap between germline ends came to 12 bases. Germline V gene data show CDR1 as SGHTA and CDR2 as FQGNSA. This CDR3 contains 15 residues. The CDR3 here is CASSYMDRLNTEAFF. CDR3 in DNA: TGTGCCAGCAGCTACATGGACAGATTGAACACTGAAGCTTTCTTT.

This rearrangement joins TRBV7-9 to TRBJ1-1; D gene unclear. The V gene's germline CDR1 is SEHNR and CDR2 FQNEAQ (reference sequence). The CDR3 spans 12 residues. Trimming took off 8 bases at V and 1 base at J, with 8 bases between the two ends. In DNA form, the CDR3 reads TGTGCCAGCGTCGCGGGGAACACTGAAGCTTTCTTT. This translates into CASVAGNTEAFF. The full variable domain, its missing parts supplied by reference TRBV7-9 and TRBJ1-1, is DTGVSQNPRHKITKRGQNVTFRCDPISEHNRLYWYRQTLGQGPEFLTYFQNEAQLEKSRLLSDRFSAERPKGSFSTLEIQRTEQGDSAMYLCASVAGNTEAFFGQGTRLTVV.

CDR3 amino acids: CASSFGMGQGRDNEQFF. Here the CDR3 DNA reads TGCGCCAGCAGCTTTGGTATGGGACAGGGGCGGGACAATGAGCAGTTCTTC. The V gene is TRBV5-1, the J gene TRBJ2-1; 10 bases are shared with TRBD1. Germline values: CDR1 SGHRS, CDR2 YFSETQ. The CDR3 consists of 17 residues. The J segment lost 5 bases and the V segment lost 2 bases, leaving 10 bases of the junction unmatched.

V is TRBV4-1 and J is TRBJ2-7; unclear D gene. V lost 3 bases to trimming and J lost 3 bases, with 9 bases between them. This CDR3 region has 13 residues. Germline V CDR1 and CDR2: MGHRA, YSYEKL. The CDR3 region has the DNA TGCGCCAGCAGCCACTCACAAAACTACGAGCAGTACTTC. This encodes CASSHSQNYEQYF.

The chain joins TRBV5-4 to TRBJ1-1, with D perhaps TRBD1 (5 bases). Per the germline V gene, CDR1 is SGHNT and CDR2 is YYREEE (reference sequence). The CDR3 consists of 11 residues. Trimming cost V 4 bases and J 7 bases, with 8 bases left between them. CDR3 in DNA: TGTGCCAGCAGCGACAGTTATGAAGCTTTCTTT. The encoded protein is CASSDSYEAFF. Full variable domain (rest looked up from reference TRBV5-4 and TRBJ1-1): ETGVTQSPTHLIKTRGQQVTLRCSSQSGHNTVSWYQQALGQGPQFIFQYYREEENGRGNFPPRFSGLQFPNYSSELNVNALELDDSALYLCASSDSYEAFFGQGTRLTVV.

This rearrangement joins TRBV11-2 to TRBJ1-2, with D possibly matching TRBD1 (6 bases). The length of the CDR3 is 15 residues. V lost 5 bases, J lost 0 bases, and 13 bases lay in between. CDR1 is SGHAT, CDR2 FQNNGV, per germline. CDR3 sequence reads: CASSHLTGPNYGYTF. The CDR3 bases are TGTGCCAGCAGCCACTTAACAGGGCCTAACTATGGCTACACCTTC.

The chain combines TRBV5-1 with TRBJ1-4; weak D call: TRBD1 (6 bases). The germline CDR1 and CDR2 sequences are SGHRS and YFSETQ. The CDR3 is made up of 16 amino acids. The V and J ends lost 0 bases and 4 bases respectively, with 13 bases between them. CDR3 amino acids: CASSLVGAVINEKLFF. The DNA for the CDR3 is TGCGCCAGCAGCTTGGTGGGGGCAGTGATTAATGAAAAACTGTTTTTT.

This chain uses TRBV5-6 with TRBJ1-1; D uncertain. V was trimmed by 1 base and J by 2 bases, leaving 6 bases between them. The CDR3 runs 13 residues. Germline loops: CDR1 SGHDT, CDR2 YYEEEE. For the CDR3, the DNA is TGTGCCAGCAGCTTGACAGCTAACACTGAAGCTTTCTTT. Residues: CASSLTANTEAFF. Full variable domain (outside the CDR3, taken from reference TRBV5-6 and TRBJ1-1): DAGVTQSPTHLIKTRGQQVTLRCSPKSGHDTVSWYQQALGQGPQFIFQYYEEEERQRGNFPDRFSGHQFPNYSSELNVNALLLGDSALYLCASSLTANTEAFFGQGTRLTVV.

In its sample, this clone was seen once. CDR3 in amino acids: CAWSTEYEQYF. CDR3 DNA sequence: TGTGCCTGGAGTACGGAGTACGAGCAGTACTTC. The V call is TRBV30, the J call TRBJ2-7; D is ambiguous. Between the trimmed V and J ends, which lost 2 bases and 4 bases, there was a span of 6 bases. The CDR3 length is 11 residues. Germline V lookup: CDR1 GTSNPN, CDR2 SVGIG (reference sequence).

A single count supports this clone. The chain recombines TRBV27 with TRBJ1-5; D may be TRBD1 (5 bases). V shed 6 bases and J shed 2 bases, with 20 bases lying between them. The CDR3 runs to 17 residues. CDR1 is MNHEY, CDR2 SMNVEV, per germline (reference sequence). CDR3 in amino acids: CASSPISGATGNQPQHF. For the CDR3, the DNA is TGTGCCAGCAGCCCTATAAGTGGGGCTACGGGCAATCAGCCCCAGCATTTT.

The rearrangement links TRBV9 to TRBJ1-1; TRBD1 agrees at 7 bases. Germline CDR1 is SGDLS and CDR2 is YYNGEE. The ends lost 3 bases at V and 8 bases at J; junction bases unmatched: 4. The CDR3 contains 12 residues. CDR3 sequence (DNA): TGTGCCAGCAGCGGATCGGACAGGGAAGCTTTCTTT. This codes for CASSGSDREAFF.

The chain joins TRBV6-5 to TRBJ1-1; 8 bases line up with TRBD1. This CDR3 contains 14 residues. V shed 4 bases, J shed 5 bases, and the junction held 6 bases outside the gene matches. Germline CDR1 MNHEY, CDR2 SVGAGI. Written as DNA, the CDR3 is TGTGCCAGCAGTTCGACAGGGGAGGCGACTGAAGCTTTCTTT. It specifies CASSSTGEATEAFF.

The chain carries TRBV28 and TRBJ2-7; 8 nucleotides match TRBD2. CDR3 length equals 15 residues. The ends lost 5 bases at V and 7 bases at J; junction bases unmatched: 13. CDR1 MDHEN and CDR2 SYDVKM come from the germline V gene. CDR3 sequence: CASSQYLAGVGEQYF. CDR3 nucleotide sequence: TGTGCCAGCAGTCAGTATCTAGCGGGTGTGGGGGAGCAGTACTTC. The variable domain in full, with the rest retrieved from reference TRBV28 and TRBJ2-7, is DVKVTQSSRYLVKRTGEKVFLECVQDMDHENMFWYRQDPGLGLRLIYFSYDVKMKEKGDIPEGYSVSREKKERFSLILESASTNQTSMYLCASSQYLAGVGEQYFGPGTRLTVT.

This chain's CDR3 is CSVEDLGRYYGYTF. In nucleotides, the CDR3 is TGCAGCGTTGAAGATCTGGGCAGGTACTATGGCTACACCTTC. The chain joins TRBV29-1 to TRBJ1-2; D is undetermined. The V gene lost 0 bases and the J gene lost 3 bases, with 11 bases spanning the gap. Germline V gene data show CDR1 as SQVTM and CDR2 as ANQGSEA. This CDR3 has 14 residues.

The rearrangement joins TRBV18 to TRBJ2-3; TRBD1 is a possible D gene (6 bases). This CDR3 is 14 amino acids long. V was clipped by 3 bases and J by 2 bases, with 9 bases between them. Germline assignment: CDR1 KGHSH and CDR2 LQKENI. The CDR3 loop is CASSPAGATDTQYF. The CDR3 DNA is TGTGCCAGCTCACCGGCAGGGGCCACAGATACGCAGTATTTT.

The CDR3 DNA follows: TGTGCCAGCAGCCCGACCTCACCCTGGGAGGCCTCCTACGAGCAGTACTTC. It codes for CASSPTSPWEASYEQYF. The J gene is TRBJ2-7, the V gene TRBV5-6; tentative D call: TRBD2 (6 bases). V was trimmed by 4 bases and J by 0 bases, leaving 20 bases between them. CDR1 is SGHDT, CDR2 YYEEEE, per germline. This CDR3 is built from 17 residues.

The chain uses TRBV2 and TRBJ1-2; D unresolved. The CDR3 runs to 14 residues. CDR1 SNHLY and CDR2 FYNNEI come from the germline V gene. Deletions cut 6 bases from V and 3 bases from J, with 14 bases between. This CDR3 is CASRTRFLDYGYTF. CDR3 DNA: TGTGCCAGCAGGACCAGGTTTTTGGACTATGGCTACACCTTC. Supplemented by reference TRBV2 and TRBJ1-2, the full variable domain reads EPEVTQTPSHQVTQMGQEVILRCVPISNHLYFYWYRQILGQKVEFLVSFYNNEISEKSEIFDDQFSVERPDGSNFTLKIRSTKLEDSAMYFCASRTRFLDYGYTFGSGTRLTVV.

V and J are TRBV5-8 and TRBJ2-3; 7 bases agree with TRBD2. This CDR3 region has 16 residues. V gave up 1 base and J gave up 1 base; unmatched junction bases: 6. Per the germline V gene, CDR1 is SGHTS and CDR2 is YDEGEE. CDR3 residues: CASSLSVGRGTDTQYF. The CDR3 DNA reads as TGTGCCAGCAGCTTGTCGGTGGGGAGGGGCACAGATACGCAGTATTTT.

The chain carries TRBV19 and TRBJ1-5; 8 bases match TRBD1. The trim removed 7 bases at V and 4 bases at J, leaving 12 bases unmatched. The germline V gene encodes CDR1 LNHDA and CDR2 SQIVND (reference sequence). The CDR3 sequence is 16 residues long. The DNA of the CDR3 is TGTGCCAGTAAACGAGGACAGGGAAAGGGAAATCAGCCCCAGCATTTT. It yields the protein CASKRGQGKGNQPQHF.

This sequence joins TRBV13 and TRBJ2-1, with 12 bases that match TRBD1. The CDR3 runs to 14 residues. V gave up 4 bases and J gave up 8 bases; unmatched junction bases: 3. Germline CDR1 PRHDT, CDR2 FYEKMQ (reference sequence). CDR3 nucleotides: TGTGCCAGCAGCTCGGGACAGGGGGCCTATGAGCAGTTCTTC. It is translated as CASSSGQGAYEQFF.